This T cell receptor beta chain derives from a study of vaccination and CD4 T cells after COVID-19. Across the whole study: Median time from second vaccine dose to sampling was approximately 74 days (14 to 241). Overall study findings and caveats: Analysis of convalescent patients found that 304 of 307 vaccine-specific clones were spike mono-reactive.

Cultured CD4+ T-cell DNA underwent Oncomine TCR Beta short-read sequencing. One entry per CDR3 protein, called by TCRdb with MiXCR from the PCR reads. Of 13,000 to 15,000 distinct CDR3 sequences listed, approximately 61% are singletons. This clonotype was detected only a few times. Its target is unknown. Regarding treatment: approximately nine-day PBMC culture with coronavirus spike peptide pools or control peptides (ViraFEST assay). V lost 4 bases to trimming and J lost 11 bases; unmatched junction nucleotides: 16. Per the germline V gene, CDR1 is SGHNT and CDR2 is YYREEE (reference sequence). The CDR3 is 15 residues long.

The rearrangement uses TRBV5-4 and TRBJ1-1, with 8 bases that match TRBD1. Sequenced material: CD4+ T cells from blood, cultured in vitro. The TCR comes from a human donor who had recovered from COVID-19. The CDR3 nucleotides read TGTGCCAGCAGCCTACCCGGGACAGGAGAGGCTGCGGCTTTCTTT. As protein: CASSLPGTGEAAAFF. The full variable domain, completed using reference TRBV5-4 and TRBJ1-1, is ETGVTQSPTHLIKTRGQQVTLRCSSQSGHNTVSWYQQALGQGPQFIFQYYREEENGRGNFPPRFSGLQFPNYSSELNVNALELDDSALYLCASSLPGTGEAAAFFGQGTRLTVV.